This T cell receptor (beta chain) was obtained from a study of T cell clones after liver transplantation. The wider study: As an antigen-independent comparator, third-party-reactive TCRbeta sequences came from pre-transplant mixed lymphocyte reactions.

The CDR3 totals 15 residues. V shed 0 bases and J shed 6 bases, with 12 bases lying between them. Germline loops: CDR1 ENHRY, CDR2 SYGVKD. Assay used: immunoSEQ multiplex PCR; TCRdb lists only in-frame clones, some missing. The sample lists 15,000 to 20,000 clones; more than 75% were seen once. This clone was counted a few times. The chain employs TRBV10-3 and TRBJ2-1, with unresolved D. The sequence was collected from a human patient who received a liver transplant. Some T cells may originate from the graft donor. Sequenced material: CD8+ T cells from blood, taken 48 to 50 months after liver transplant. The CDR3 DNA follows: TGTGCCATCAGTGAGTCGGCGAGGAGTGGCAATGAGCAGTTCTTC. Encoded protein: CAISESARSGNEQFF.